This TCR beta chain is drawn from a study of blood T cell repertoires in COVID-19 (dated by TCRdb to 2018 to 2020). Regarding the complete study: Samples from collaborators originated in the United States, Italy and Spain and spanned both the acute and convalescent phases of COVID-19. Deeply sampled blood TCRbeta repertoires from subjects exposed to, actively infected with, or recovered from COVID-19 were included in the dataset. The repertoires were made available in a free public database intended to serve as a resource for research on the immune response to SARS-CoV-2. Where available, HLA class I and class II types were obtained from metadata supplied by the sample provider rather than from assay-based typing. A de-identified subject ID, COVID-19 status, age in years and sex were almost always included in the sample metadata. Samples were obtained from the ongoing ImmuneRACE study (first 160 participants) and from over a thousand subjects provided by 6 global collaborators. The prospective study material was composed of cDNA or gDNA derived from T cells, B-cell-depleted T cells, or PBMCs. The study at large found these results: Clinical and demographic metadata were provided uncurated, with the amount varying by source and participant.

Comment on this clone: Its recognized antigen is unknown. No qualities accompany the bases; no much larger clone lies one base away.

TCRbeta CDR3 regions were amplified from genomic DNA by means of the immunoSEQ Assay, a bias-controlled multiplex PCR. Processing in the source paper ran as follows. Within the assay, amplification of reference gene primers was used to estimate how many nucleated cells each sample contained. Sequence reads were collapsed and filtered to measure the absolute abundance of every unique TCRbeta CDR3 rearrangement. Productive Simpson clonality was computed per sample as the square root of Simpson's diversity index over productive rearrangements. As stored in TCRdb, this immuneACCESS dataset retains in-frame rearrangements with V and J assigned. A fraction of the clones does not appear; measured against another copy, unresolved V genes explain less than half of the discrepancy, and the remainder lacks a known reason. That table is the source of V, J and clone size, and D and trimming were worked out from the DNA. The sample data list under 60,000 clones, and approximately 87% of these were observed just once. Approximately 6% of the sample goes to the ten largest clones.

The CDR3 goes from the cysteine to the phenylalanine over 15 residues. Only the CDR3 DNA stays, 45 bases, in frame from base 1. CDR1 and CDR2 (SGHRS, YFSETQ) derive from the germline V gene. The junction carries 11 bases between V and J, which are trimmed by 2 bases and 3 bases respectively. At one collaborating source in Seattle, patients were enrolled during active infection and were followed longitudinally through the course of disease. The collaborating institutions used their own protocols to collect whole blood in K2EDTA tubes. For TCRbeta analysis, collaborators shipped samples as frozen whole blood, isolated PBMCs, or DNA extracted from either of those sample types.

The receptor comes from a woman in her sixties or seventies with COVID-19, enrolled during active disease. The rearranged chain carries TRBV5-1 and TRBJ2-2; the D gene is perhaps TRBD2, on 6 matching bases. Sequencing was performed on peripheral blood. The DNA sequence reads TGCGCCAGCAGCTTAAACGGGAGAGACACCGGGGAGCTGTTTTTT. Its translation reads: CASSLNGRDTGELFF.